This T cell receptor beta chain appears in the sequencing data of a study of T cell changes during pregnancy in multiple sclerosis. Sequenced by immunoSEQ multiplex PCR; TCRdb stores in-frame clones only, minus some. The table has 100,000 to 130,000 clones, 85% to 95% seen once; the top ten hold about 0.78%. This CDR3 comprises 14 residues. V lost 3 bases and J lost 1; bases outside the gene matches: 3. From germline, CDR1 is SGHTA and CDR2 FQGNSA. Specimen: peripheral blood, collected in the third trimester of pregnancy. The sequence was obtained from a female donor in good health, enrolled as a control in a pregnancy study. The rearrangement links TRBV7-2 to TRBJ2-7; 7 bases are a match to TRBD2. The CDR3 loop is CASSFGLDSYEQYF. The CDR3 region has the DNA TGTGCCAGCAGCTTCGGACTAGATTCCTACGAGCAGTACTTC.